These T cell receptor beta chains were read from a single sample in a study of blood T cell repertoires in COVID-19. Profiled with immunoSEQ multiplex PCR; TCRdb holds only in-frame clones, not every one. The sample holds about 300,000 clones, 87% seen once. Source material: peripheral blood. All receptors derive from a man younger than 30 with active or convalescent COVID-19. The CDR3 runs from the conserved cysteine through the conserved F or W. A D gene is named only where the DNA matches it firmly. Clone size is given for some rows only: seen once, a few or many times, or a class if the clone is expanded.

>.|TRBD1|TRBV27|TRBJ1-2
TGTGCCAGCAGTCCAACACAGGGGGCCTATGGCTACACCTTC
CASSPTQGAYGYTF
>.|TRBD1|TRBV5-8|TRBJ2-5
TGTGCCAGCAGCCAGGGACAGGGGTTTTGGGGCCAGTACTTC
CASSQGQGFWGQYF
>.|TRBD2|TRBV9|TRBJ2-3
TGTGCCAGCAGCGTCTCTAAGGGAGTAGCGGGGGGAGATACGCAGTATTTT
CASSVSKGVAGGDTQYF
>.|TRBD1|TRBV28|TRBJ1-2
TGTGCCAGCAGCGTCAGTTCCTCGACAGGGGGATATGGCTACACCTTC
CASSVSSSTGGYGYTF
>.|TRBD2|TRBV5-1|TRBJ2-1
TGCGCCAGCAGCTTGGGGACTAGCGGGAGGAATGAGCAGTTCTTC
CASSLGTSGRNEQFF
>.|TRBD2|TRBV7-2|TRBJ2-7
TGTGCCAGCAGCTTAGAAAGGGCTAGCGGATCTCATGGGGAGTACTTC
CASSLERASGSHGEYF
>.|TRBD2|TRBV9|TRBJ2-7
TGTGCCAGCAGCCCCAGCGGGGGGCGATACGAGCAGTACTTC
CASSPSGGRYEQYF
>.|TRBD2|TRBV27|TRBJ2-7
TGTGCCAGCAGACTGCGACTAGCGGGAGACTACGAGCAGTACTTC
CASRLRLAGDYEQYF
>few|.|TRBV10-1|TRBJ1-4
TGCGCCAGCAGCTCGGGGAACTATGAAAAACTGTTTTTT
CASSSGNYEKLFF
>.|TRBD2|TRBV4-2|TRBJ2-1
TGTGCCAGCAGCCAAGTGAGCGGGGGGTTTCAGAATGAGCAGTTCTTC
CASSQVSGGFQNEQFF
>.|TRBD1|TRBV28|TRBJ1-2
TGTGCCAGCAGTCCGGGACAGCTCTATGGCTACACCTTC
CASSPGQLYGYTF
>.|.|TRBV28|TRBJ2-7
TGTGCCAGCAGTACAACCAGGGCTCGGTACTTC
CASSTTRARYF
>few|.|TRBV13|TRBJ1-1
TGTGCCAGCAGCCTAGAGGGGACTGAAGCTTTCTTT
CASSLEGTEAFF
>.|.|TRBV19|TRBJ2-7
TGTGCCAGTAGCAACAGGGTCTCCTACGAGCAGTACTTC
CASSNRVSYEQYF
>.|.|TRBV29-1|TRBJ1-5
TGCAGCGTTGTAAGTCAGGGTGACCAGCCCCAGCATTTT
CSVVSQGDQPQHF
>.|.|TRBV28|TRBJ1-5
TGTGCCAGCAGTCCCTCCTCTCGGCAGCCCCAGCATTTT
CASSPSSRQPQHF
>.|.|TRBV11-2|TRBJ1-6
TGTGCCAGCAGGGAGGGGTGGAATTCACCCCTCCACTTT
CASREGWNSPLHF
>.|.|TRBV19|TRBJ2-6
TGTGCCAGTAGTAACCCACAGGGAGCCAACGTCCTGACTTTC
CASSNPQGANVLTF
>.|.|TRBV9|TRBJ2-7
TGTGCCAGCAGCCCTGGGAGTAACTACGAGCAGTACTTC
CASSPGSNYEQYF
>.|.|TRBV12-5|TRBJ1-6
TGTGCTAGTGGTTTGGTACTAGGTTCTGGAAGCTCCTATAATTCACCCCTCCACTTT
CASGLVLGSGSSYNSPLHF